A selection of T cell receptor beta chains follows, all from one sample in a study of blood T cell repertoires in COVID-19. Clones were read by immunoSEQ multiplex PCR, and TCRdb kept only the in-frame ones, dropping some. The table lists around 210,000 clones, 70% to 90% of them singletons, with 1.5% in the top ten. Sequences were obtained from peripheral blood. The receptors derive from a man aged 18 to 30 with active or convalescent COVID-19. CDR3s include the opening cysteine and the closing phenylalanine or tryptophan. D genes are given only for firm matches. Not every row has a clone size; where given, it reads once, few, many or a size class.

TRBJ1-1 | . | . | 14 | TRBV27 | CASSPGGWATEAFF | TGTGCCAGCAGCCCGGGGGGGTGGGCCACTGAAGCTTTCTTT
TRBJ1-2 | . | TRBD1 | 15 | TRBV28 | CASYLEGQGAYGYTF | TGTGCCAGCTATCTGGAGGGACAGGGGGCTTATGGCTACACCTTC
TRBJ2-7 | . | . | 15 | TRBV28 | CASSPTRGTPYEQYF | TGTGCCAGCAGTCCCACCCGAGGGACACCCTACGAGCAGTACTTC
TRBJ1-4 | . | TRBD1 | 14 | TRBV18 | CASSRQGPNEKLFF | TGTGCCAGCTCACGACAGGGTCCTAATGAAAAACTGTTTTTT
TRBJ1-2 | few | TRBD1 | 14 | TRBV28 | CASSSPTGYDGYTF | TGTGCCAGCAGTTCCCCGACAGGGTATGATGGCTACACCTTC
TRBJ2-7 | . | TRBD1 | 14 | TRBV18 | CASSQPDRTYEQYF | TGTGCCAGCTCACAACCGGACAGGACCTACGAGCAGTACTTC
TRBJ2-7 | . | TRBD1 | 16 | TRBV28 | CASSPRPGQDVYEQYF | TGTGCCAGCAGTCCTCGACCGGGACAGGACGTTTACGAGCAGTACTTC
TRBJ2-7 | . | TRBD1 | 18 | TRBV7-9 | CASSPPDWDRGRGYEQYF | TGTGCCAGCAGCCCTCCTGATTGGGACAGGGGGCGCGGTTACGAGCAGTACTTC
TRBJ1-5 | few | TRBD1 | 17 | TRBV6-2/TRBV6-3 | CASSYGQGQGNNQPQHF | TGTGCCAGCAGTTACGGTCAAGGACAGGGAAACAATCAGCCCCAGCATTTT
TRBJ2-5 | . | . | 15 | TRBV30 | CAWSVPQGLGETQYF | TGTGCCTGGAGTGTACCTCAGGGACTTGGCGAGACCCAGTACTTC
TRBJ2-2 | . | . | 14 | TRBV6-5 | CASSTWGPTGELFF | TGTGCCAGCAGCACCTGGGGGCCCACCGGGGAGCTGTTTTTT
TRBJ1-5 | . | . | 14 | TRBV19 | CASSINGREQPQHF | TGTGCCAGTAGTATAAATGGCAGGGAACAGCCCCAGCATTTT
TRBJ2-7 | . | . | 14 | TRBV7-8 | CASSNERGSYEQYF | TGTGCCAGCAGCAACGAAAGGGGTTCCTACGAGCAGTACTTC
TRBJ2-3 | . | TRBD2 | 16 | TRBV27 | CASREFWTSGTDTQYF | TGTGCCAGCCGAGAGTTTTGGACTAGCGGCACAGATACGCAGTATTTT
TRBJ1-4 | . | TRBD1 | 14 | TRBV30 | CAWSRDRTNEKLFF | TGTGCCTGGAGTAGGGACAGAACTAATGAAAAACTGTTTTTT
TRBJ2-5 | . | . | 15 | TRBV11-2 | CASSLVFAGRETQYF | TGTGCCAGCAGCTTAGTCTTTGCGGGAAGAGAGACCCAGTACTTC
TRBJ2-7 | . | TRBD1 | 14 | TRBV27 | CASKWGQGSYEQYF | TGTGCCAGCAAGTGGGGACAGGGGTCCTACGAGCAGTACTTC
TRBJ1-1 | . | . | 15 | TRBV9 | CASSVATGANTEAFF | TGTGCCAGCAGCGTAGCTACAGGAGCTAACACTGAAGCTTTCTTT
TRBJ2-5 | . | . | 15 | TRBV15 | CATSRDRRERETQYF | TGTGCCACCAGCAGAGATCGCCGGGAGCGGGAGACCCAGTACTTC
TRBJ2-3 | . | TRBD2 | 14 | TRBV7-8 | CASSLGDYTDTQYF | TGTGCCAGCAGCTTAGGGGACTACACAGATACGCAGTATTTT
TRBJ1-5 | once | TRBD1 | 16 | TRBV18 | CASSVGQGKGGQPQHF | TGTGCCAGCTCCGTAGGACAGGGGAAGGGAGGACAGCCCCAGCATTTT
TRBJ2-1 | . | . | 17 | TRBV11-2 | CASSLGTWDWASGEQFF | TGTGCCAGCAGCTTAGGGACATGGGACTGGGCATCGGGTGAGCAGTTCTTC
TRBJ2-5 | . | TRBD2 | 15 | TRBV7-9 | CASSLVSGYQETQYF | TGTGCCAGCAGCTTAGTTAGCGGGTACCAAGAGACCCAGTACTTC
TRBJ2-5 | . | . | 15 | TRBV7-8 | CASSLDGGGRETQYF | TGTGCCAGCAGCTTAGACGGGGGAGGAAGAGAGACCCAGTACTTC
TRBJ1-5 | . | . | 13 | TRBV19 | CASDRDNNQPQHF | TGTGCCAGTGACCGGGACAACAATCAGCCCCAGCATTTT
TRBJ1-2 | . | . | 13 | TRBV5-1 | CASSLRDKYGYTF | TGCGCCAGCAGCTTGCGGGACAAATATGGCTACACCTTC
TRBJ1-5 | . | TRBD1 | 13 | TRBV29-1 | CSVAQGSNQPQHF | TGCAGCGTTGCACAGGGGAGCAATCAGCCCCAGCATTTT
TRBJ1-1 | once | . | 15 | TRBV2 | CASSGFSVGNTEAFF | TGTGCCAGCAGTGGGTTTTCGGTCGGGAACACTGAAGCTTTCTTT
TRBJ2-3 | . | TRBD2 | 16 | TRBV6-8 | CASSYSRAGVIDTQYF | TGTGCCAGCAGTTACTCCCGAGCGGGAGTGATAGATACGCAGTATTTT
TRBJ2-7 | . | . | 14 | TRBV10-2 | CASSEPARVYEQYF | TGCGCCAGCAGTGAGCCGGCGCGGGTGTACGAGCAGTACTTC
TRBJ1-3 | . | TRBD1 | 13 | TRBV19 | CASIGGGKDTIYF | TGTGCCAGTATCGGAGGGGGCAAGGACACCATATATTTT
TRBJ1-5 | . | . | 17 | TRBV28 | CASSRGQGSWGNQPQHF | TGTGCCAGCAGCCGCGGCCAGGGGAGTTGGGGCAATCAGCCCCAGCATTTT
TRBJ1-5 | . | . | 12 | TRBV30 | CAWSLYNQPQHF | TGTGCCTGGAGTTTGTACAATCAGCCCCAGCATTTT
TRBJ1-1 | once | . | 17 | TRBV4-2 | CASSQELNFPGGTEAFF | TGTGCCAGCAGCCAAGAGTTGAACTTCCCAGGTGGCACTGAAGCTTTCTTT
TRBJ2-7 | . | TRBD1 | 16 | TRBV5-4 | CASSLSYPGQVNEQYF | TGTGCCAGCAGCTTGTCCTACCCGGGACAGGTAAACGAGCAGTACTTC
TRBJ2-7 | . | . | 13 | TRBV7-9 | CASSLASGYREYF | TGTGCCAGCAGCTTAGCGTCAGGGTACAGGGAGTACTTC
TRBJ2-7 | . | . | 13 | TRBV5-1 | CASSLGLTGEQYF | TGCGCCAGCAGCTTGGGACTCACGGGCGAGCAGTACTTC
TRBJ2-2 | . | . | 15 | TRBV10-2 | CASSASQGNTGELFF | TGCGCCAGCAGTGCCTCGCAGGGGAACACCGGGGAGCTGTTTTTT
TRBJ1-5 | . | . | 15 | TRBV7-2 | CASSLVSGINQPQHF | TGTGCCAGCAGCTTAGTGAGTGGTATCAATCAGCCCCAGCATTTT
TRBJ1-2 | . | . | 12 | TRBV25-1 | CASRGGAYGYTF | TGTGCCAGCAGGGGAGGGGCCTATGGCTACACCTTC
TRBJ2-7 | . | . | 14 | TRBV6-6 | CASSYSWALYEQYF | TGTGCCAGCAGTTACTCGTGGGCGCTGTACGAGCAGTACTTC
TRBJ1-5 | . | . | 15 | TRBV2 | CASTRELTSNQPQHF | TGTGCCAGCACCCGGGAACTGACTAGCAATCAGCCCCAGCATTTT
TRBJ2-5 | . | . | 12 | TRBV11-2 | CASSTTLETQYF | TGTGCCAGCAGCACGACACTAGAGACCCAGTACTTC
TRBJ2-1 | . | . | 13 | TRBV9 | CASSVDNYNEQFF | TGTGCCAGCAGCGTAGATAACTACAATGAGCAGTTCTTC
TRBJ2-2 | . | . | 14 | TRBV19 | CASSPGHNTGELFF | TGTGCCAGTAGTCCGGGACATAACACCGGGGAGCTGTTTTTT
TRBJ2-3 | . | TRBD2 | 18 | TRBV3-1/TRBV3-2 | CASSPGLAGGPSRDTQYF | TGTGCCAGCAGCCCTGGACTAGCGGGAGGGCCTAGTAGAGATACGCAGTATTTT
TRBJ2-2 | . | . | 12 | TRBV6-5 | CASNQGPGELFF | TGTGCCAGCAACCAGGGGCCCGGGGAGCTGTTTTTT
TRBJ1-2 | . | . | 15 | TRBV6-6 | CASSYPTPVAYGYTF | TGTGCCAGCAGTTACCCTACCCCAGTAGCCTATGGCTACACCTTC